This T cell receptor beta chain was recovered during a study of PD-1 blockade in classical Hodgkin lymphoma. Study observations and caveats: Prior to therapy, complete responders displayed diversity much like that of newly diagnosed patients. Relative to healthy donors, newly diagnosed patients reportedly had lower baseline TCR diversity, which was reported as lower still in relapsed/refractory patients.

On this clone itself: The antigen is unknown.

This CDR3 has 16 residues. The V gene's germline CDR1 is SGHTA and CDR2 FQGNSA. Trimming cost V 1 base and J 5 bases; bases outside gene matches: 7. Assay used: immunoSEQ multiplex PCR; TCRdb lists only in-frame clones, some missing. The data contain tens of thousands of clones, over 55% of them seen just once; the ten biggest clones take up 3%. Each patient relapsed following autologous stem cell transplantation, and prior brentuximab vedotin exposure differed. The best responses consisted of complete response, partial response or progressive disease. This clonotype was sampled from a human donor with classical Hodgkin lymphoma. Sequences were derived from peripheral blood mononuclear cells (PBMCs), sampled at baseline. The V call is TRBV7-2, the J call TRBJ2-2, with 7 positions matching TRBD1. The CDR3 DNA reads TGTGCCAGCAGCTTAGAAGGGGGCTCTCGGACCGGGGAGCTGTTTTTT. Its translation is CASSLEGGSRTGELFF.